One and the same sample provided the 9 T cell receptor beta chains below, sequenced in a study of T cells in localized non-small cell lung cancer. Using immunoSEQ multiplex PCR, the repertoire was profiled, and TCRdb retains in-frame clones only, with some absent. There are about 1,400 clones in the sample; approximately 38% occur only once, and around a tenth lies in the top ten. The starting material was lung tumor tissue, obtained before any cancer treatment. Source of these receptors: a male donor older than 55 with stage I squamous cell lung carcinoma.

This clone qualifies as medium-sized. The CDR3, as DNA: TGTGCCAGCAGCTATAGGGATGGGGCGGGAGAGCAGTTCTTC. It codes for CASSYRDGAGEQFF. The chain links TRBV11-3 to TRBJ2-1, with D possibly being TRBD2 (6 bases). The germline gives CDR1 SGHNT, CDR2 YENEEA. CDR3 length equals 14 residues. V lost 4 bases and J lost 10, with 17 bases in between.

The chain uses TRBV18 and TRBJ2-5; D call uncertain. Germline V gene data show CDR1 as KGHSH and CDR2 as LQKENI. This CDR3 is 14 amino acids long. Trimming cost V 6 bases and J 5 bases, with 16 bases left between them. The CDR3 reads CASSHNEAEETQYF. The CDR3 DNA follows: TGTGCCAGCTCGCACAATGAGGCCGAGGAGACCCAGTACTTC.

J is TRBJ2-7 and V is TRBV30; 7 positions agree with TRBD2. Per the germline V gene, CDR1 is GTSNPN and CDR2 is SVGIG (reference sequence). The J segment lost 1 base and the V segment lost 0 bases, leaving 12 bases of the junction unmatched. The CDR3 runs to 17 residues. CDR3 amino acids: CAWSVRFPGGSSYEQYF. The CDR3 nucleotides are TGTGCCTGGAGTGTACGATTCCCGGGAGGCTCTTCCTACGAGCAGTACTTC.

CDR3 in amino acids: CASKPGQGFYEQYF. CDR3 nucleotides: TGTGCCAGTAAACCGGGACAGGGGTTCTACGAGCAGTACTTC. V is TRBV19 and J is TRBJ2-7; 10 nucleotides match TRBD1. With 7 bases clipped from V and 3 bases from J, the junction kept 6 bases outside the gene matches. Germline CDR1 LNHDA, CDR2 SQIVND (reference sequence). The CDR3 has 14 amino acids.

The V and J genes are TRBV9 and TRBJ2-1; 9 bases fit TRBD2. CDR1 and CDR2 (germline): SGDLS, YYNGEE. V trimming: 6 bases; J trimming: 7 bases; junction bases outside the gene matches: 5. The length of the CDR3 is 13 residues. The CDR3: CASTLAGGNEQFF. The CDR3 DNA sequence: TGTGCCAGCACACTAGCGGGTGGGAATGAGCAGTTCTTC.

The rearrangement links TRBV6-8 to TRBJ2-7; 7 positions agree with TRBD2. The CDR3 loop spans 12 amino acids. Germline V lookup: CDR1 MNHGY, CDR2 SAAAGT. V gave up 10 bases and J gave up 2 bases; unmatched junction bases: 5. The CDR3 nucleotides are TGTGCCATCTGGGAGGGCCCCTACGAGCAGTACTTC. This translates into CAIWEGPYEQYF.

This sequence joins TRBV18 and TRBJ2-2, with D possibly being TRBD1 or TRBD2 (5 bases each). The CDR3 runs 15 residues. CDR1 and CDR2 (germline): KGHSH, LQKENI. V lost 1 base and J lost 3, with 9 bases in between. The CDR3 DNA follows: TGTGCCAGCTCACCACTACAGGACTACACCGGGGAGCTGTTTTTT. It specifies CASSPLQDYTGELFF.

The V call is TRBV28, the J call TRBJ2-7, with D tentatively TRBD2 (7 bases). The CDR3 loop spans 12 amino acids. Germline loops: CDR1 MDHEN, CDR2 SYDVKM. The V gene lost 5 bases and the J gene lost 11 bases, with 16 bases spanning the gap. The CDR3: CASSPPRGGEYF. In DNA form, the CDR3 reads TGTGCCAGCAGTCCTCCCAGGGGAGGGGAGTACTTC.

This chain connects TRBV28 to TRBJ2-7, with TRBD2 matching over 7 bases. V shed 6 bases, J shed 0 bases, and the junction held 17 bases outside the gene matches. The CDR3 spans 18 residues. CDR1 and CDR2 from the germline V gene are MDHEN and SYDVKM. DNA of the CDR3: TGTGCCAGCAGCCAAGTTCTGGGAGGACTAGGGGACTCCTACGAGCAGTACTTC. It encodes CASSQVLGGLGDSYEQYF.